This T cell receptor (beta chain) was retrieved from a study of cytomegalovirus exposure and HLA in healthy donors. Notes on the study in general: TRBV6-2, TRBV6-3 and other indistinguishable V segments were excluded. Most CMV-associated TCR beta chains were later found to appear HLA-restricted. One later analysis reportedly identified an Asian-associated ancestry cluster that showed fewer N-insertions than the approximately 700-donor mean.

To note about this clone: What it binds is unknown.

Per the germline V gene, CDR1 is GTSNPN and CDR2 is SVGIG (reference sequence). The CDR3 contains 13 residues. Trimming took 2 bases from V and 4 from J; bases not matched to a gene: 2. The study ran its PCR with 60 Vbeta and 13 Jbeta primers. TCRdb's table, derived via immunoSEQ multiplex PCR, lists solely in-frame clones and lacks some. This table has roughly 150,000 clones, approximately 83% appearing once. This TCR was sampled from a woman under 30 in good health and CMV-seronegative. The sequenced sample was PBMCs. The V gene is TRBV30, the J gene TRBJ1-5; 7 nucleotides agree with TRBD1. CDR3 bases: TGTGCCTGGAGTACACAGGGGAATCAGCCCCAGCATTTT. This translates into CAWSTQGNQPQHF.